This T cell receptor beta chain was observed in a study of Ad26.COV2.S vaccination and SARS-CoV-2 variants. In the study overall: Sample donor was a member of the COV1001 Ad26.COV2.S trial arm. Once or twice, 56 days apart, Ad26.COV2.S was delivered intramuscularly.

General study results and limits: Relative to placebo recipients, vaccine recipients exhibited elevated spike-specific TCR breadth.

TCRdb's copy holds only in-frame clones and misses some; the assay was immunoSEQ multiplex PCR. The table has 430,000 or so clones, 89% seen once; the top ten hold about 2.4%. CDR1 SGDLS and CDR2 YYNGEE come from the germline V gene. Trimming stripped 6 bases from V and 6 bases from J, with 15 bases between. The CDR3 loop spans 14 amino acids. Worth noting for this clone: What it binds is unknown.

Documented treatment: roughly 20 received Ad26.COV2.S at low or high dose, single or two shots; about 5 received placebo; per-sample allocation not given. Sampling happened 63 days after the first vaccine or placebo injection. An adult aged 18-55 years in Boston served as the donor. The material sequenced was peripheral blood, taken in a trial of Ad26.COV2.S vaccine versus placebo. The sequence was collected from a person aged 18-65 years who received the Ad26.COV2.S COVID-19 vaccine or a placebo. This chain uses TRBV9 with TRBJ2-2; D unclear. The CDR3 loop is CASTSTPDPGELFF. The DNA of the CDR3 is TGTGCCAGCACCTCGACCCCCGACCCCGGGGAGCTGTTTTTT.